This T cell receptor (beta chain) was retrieved from a study of T cells in Graves' hyperthyroidism and ophthalmopathy. Newly diagnosed hyperthyroidism patients aged 18 to 65 years had disease lasting under 2 months. Diagnoses rested on clinical symptoms, serum thyroxine and TRAb, thyroid ultrasound and orbital computed tomography. The TCR beta CDR3 regions underwent amplification using RNA transcripts as the source. A set of HTBI primers served as the primers for a first-round RT-PCR of the TCR CDR3. TCRdb redid the calling of the multiplex PCR reads with MiXCR, one entry per CDR3 protein. This table has over 700,000 distinct CDR3 sequences, about two fifths appearing once. As concerns this clonotype: Its antigen is unidentified.

V shed 3 bases, J shed 7 bases, and the junction held 8 bases outside the gene matches. This CDR3 is 14 amino acids long. Germline V gene data show CDR1 as SGDLS and CDR2 as YYNGEE. Notes on the study in general: Blood also showed most of the thyroid clonotypes that were expanded above 0.001.

The sequenced sample consisted of blood. This TCR derives from a man younger than 35 with Graves' hyperthyroidism. V is TRBV9 and J is TRBJ2-7, with TRBD1 matching over 9 bases. The CDR3 coding sequence is TGTGCCAGCAGCGGGACAGGGGATTCGCGAGAGCAGTACTTC. Amino acids: CASSGTGDSREQYF.